A single sample is the source of the 22 T cell receptor beta chains below, sequenced in a study of blood T cell repertoires in COVID-19. Sequenced by immunoSEQ multiplex PCR; TCRdb stores in-frame clones only, minus some. The top ten clones hold just under 20% of a sample with about 97,000 clones, 70% to 90% of them seen once. The material sequenced was peripheral blood. The receptors were gathered from a human donor in a cohort sampled during active COVID-19.

The chain carries TRBV21-1 and TRBJ2-3; TRBD2 was called by the table and not checked on the DNA. TRBV21-1 is a recognized pseudogene. The CDR3 length is 20 residues. The CDR3 spells CASSTDYRDSPTTLTDTQYF. Written as DNA, the CDR3 is TGTGCCAGCAGCACCGATTACCGGGATTCCCCAACCACACTCACAGATACGCAGTATTTT.

V is TRBV5-1 and J is TRBJ2-7; tentatively, D is TRBD1 (5 bases). Looked up from germline, CDR1 is SGHRS and CDR2 is YFSETQ. The V end was cut by 7 bases, the J end by 4 bases, with 15 bases between. This CDR3 has 13 amino acids. The CDR3 here is CASRHGALYEQYF. The CDR3 DNA follows: TGCGCCAGCCGACATGGGGCCTTATACGAGCAGTACTTC.

The chain joins TRBV4-1 to TRBJ2-1, with 8 nucleotides matching TRBD2. The J segment lost 8 bases and the V segment lost 1 base, leaving 7 bases of the junction unmatched. Germline values: CDR1 MGHRA, CDR2 YSYEKL. The CDR3 runs 15 residues. In DNA form, the CDR3 reads TGCGCCAGCAGCCAAGCACTAGCGGCCGTCGATGAGCAGTTCTTC. Translating gives CASSQALAAVDEQFF.

This sequence joins TRBV10-3 and TRBJ2-3; a possible D gene is TRBD1 (5 bases). V was trimmed by 5 bases and J by 0 bases, leaving 12 bases between them. The CDR3 covers 15 residues. The germline V gene encodes CDR1 ENHRY and CDR2 SYGVKD. CDR3 residues: CAISTRDRSTDTQYF. The CDR3 DNA sequence: TGTGCCATCAGTACCCGAGACAGAAGCACAGATACGCAGTATTTT.

The chain is built from TRBV2 and TRBJ2-6, with a weak D call TRBD1 (6 bases). The CDR3 covers 16 residues. Trimming left V 6 bases short and J 2 bases short, with 14 bases between. Germline V gene lookup returns CDR1 SNHLY and CDR2 FYNNEI. In nucleotides, the CDR3 is TGTGCCAGCAGCCCTCCGACAGGTACTGGGGCCAACGTCCTGACTTTC. This encodes CASSPPTGTGANVLTF.

The chain joins TRBV6-5 to TRBJ1-4; 9 nucleotides align to TRBD1. Trimming removed 5 bases from V and 8 bases from J; junction bases left unmatched: 3. The CDR3 runs to 13 residues. Germline lookup yields CDR1 MNHEY and CDR2 SVGAGI. The CDR3 DNA follows: TGTGCCAGCAGTCCCGACAGGGGGGAAAAACTGTTTTTT. Its translation is CASSPDRGEKLFF.

In its sample, this clone was seen once. The chain carries TRBV5-4 and TRBJ1-6; D remains unclear. Germline lookup yields CDR1 SGHNT and CDR2 YYREEE (reference sequence). This CDR3 is 15 amino acids long. V was clipped by 0 bases and J by 9 bases, with 13 bases between them. The CDR3 region has the DNA TGTGCCAGCAGCTTGGAGCGGGGTAGCGGTTCACCCCTCCACTTT. It codes for CASSLERGSGSPLHF. Supplemented by reference TRBV5-4 and TRBJ1-6, the full variable domain reads ETGVTQSPTHLIKTRGQQVTLRCSSQSGHNTVSWYQQALGQGPQFIFQYYREEENGRGNFPPRFSGLQFPNYSSELNVNALELDDSALYLCASSLERGSGSPLHFGNGTRLTVT.

The chain recombines TRBV4-1 with TRBJ2-7, with TRBD2 matching 8 bases. With 4 bases clipped from V and 3 bases from J, the junction kept 8 bases outside the gene matches. This CDR3 comprises 15 residues. Germline CDR1 reads MGHRA; CDR2 reads YSYEKL. In DNA form, the CDR3 reads TGCGCCAGCAGCCCCCCCGGGGGGGAAATCTACGAGCAGTACTTC. This encodes CASSPPGGEIYEQYF.

The chain combines TRBV6-5 with TRBJ1-5; 8 bases align to TRBD1. The germline gives CDR1 MNHEY, CDR2 SVGAGI. The CDR3 is 14 residues long. The J segment lost 7 bases and the V segment lost 6 bases, leaving 8 bases of the junction unmatched. CDR3 bases: TGTGCCAGCAGGACCCAGGGGGCAGGGCAGCCCCAGCATTTT. Translating it yields CASRTQGAGQPQHF.

The gene calls are TRBV12-3 or TRBV12-4 and TRBJ1-5; D is uncertain. The CDR3 sequence is 12 residues long. V lost 8 bases to trimming and J lost 7 bases, with 12 bases between them. The CDR3 here is CASGRLWQPQHF. CDR3 nucleotide sequence: TGTGCCAGCGGGAGGCTTTGGCAGCCCCAGCATTTT.

This chain joins TRBV28 and TRBJ2-3; 7 bases map to TRBD1. Trimming cost V 2 bases and J 4 bases; bases outside gene matches: 3. Germline V gene lookup returns CDR1 MDHEN and CDR2 SYDVKM. This CDR3 has 14 residues. DNA of the CDR3: TGTGCCAGCAGTTTACGGCAGGGGGCAGATACGCAGTATTTT. Translation gives CASSLRQGADTQYF.

Points on this clone: This specimen includes other DNA sequences encoding the same CDR3. This chain connects TRBV27 to TRBJ2-1, with 15 bases identical to TRBD2. The CDR3 sequence is 15 residues long. Germline lookup yields CDR1 MNHEY and CDR2 SMNVEV (reference sequence). With 5 bases clipped from V and 9 bases from J, the junction kept 5 bases outside the gene matches. In DNA form, the CDR3 reads TGTGCCAGCAGTCCCGGGACTAGCGGGAGGTCTGAGCAGTTCTTC. It translates to CASSPGTSGRSEQFF.

The chain uses TRBV18 and TRBJ1-4, with 7 nucleotides matching TRBD1. The CDR3 loop spans 14 amino acids. J gave up 7 bases and V 6 bases, and 8 bases lay outside the gene matches. CDR1 and CDR2 (germline): KGHSH, LQKENI. CDR3 nucleotides: TGTGCCAGCTCCCCAGGAGGGGGCCGTGAAAAACTGTTTTTT. Residues: CASSPGGGREKLFF. Variable domain in full (rest from reference TRBV18 and TRBJ1-4): NAGVMQNPRHLVRRRGQEARLRCSPMKGHSHVYWYRQLPEEGLKFMVYLQKENIIDESGMPKERFSAEFPKEGPSILRIQQVVRGDSAAYFCASSPGGGREKLFFGSGTQLSVL.

This chain uses TRBV29-1 with TRBJ2-2; TRBD2 agrees at 14 bases. V was clipped by 6 bases and J by 5 bases; unmatched bases: 5. CDR3 length equals 15 residues. CDR1 and CDR2 (germline): SQVTM, ANQGSEA. CDR3 DNA sequence: TGCAGCGTGGATGGGACTAGCGGGAGAACCGGGGAGCTGTTTTTT. Translated, it gives CSVDGTSGRTGELFF.

The chain has TRBV28 and TRBJ2-7; D is perhaps TRBD1 (6 bases). V was shortened by 5 bases and J by 2 bases, with 10 bases between the two germline ends. This CDR3 is 13 amino acids long. Germline loops: CDR1 MDHEN, CDR2 SYDVKM. The CDR3 protein is CASSDTGTYEQYF. CDR3 DNA: TGTGCCAGCAGTGATACAGGGACCTACGAGCAGTACTTC.

The genes are TRBV19 and TRBJ2-7, with D maybe TRBD2 (6 bases). This CDR3 is built from 13 residues. Germline CDR1 is LNHDA and CDR2 is SQIVND (reference sequence). V was pared by 6 bases and J by 2 bases, with 11 bases between. CDR3 amino acids: CASSPGGPYEQYF. CDR3 DNA: TGTGCCAGTAGCCCTGGAGGGCCCTACGAGCAGTACTTC.

V usage is TRBV19 and J usage is TRBJ1-4; D uncertain. The CDR3 contains 15 residues. The germline V gene has CDR1 LNHDA and CDR2 SQIVND (reference sequence). V lost 6 bases and J lost 12, with 23 bases in between. CDR3 amino acids: CASRSSGTYTAELFF. The CDR3 nucleotides are TGTGCCAGTAGAAGTTCGGGAACTTACACGGCCGAACTGTTTTTT. The full variable domain, its missing parts supplied by reference TRBV19 and TRBJ1-4, is DGGITQSPKYLFRKEGQNVTLSCEQNLNHDAMYWYRQDPGQGLRLIYYSQIVNDFQKGDIAEGYSVSREKKESFPLTVTSAQKNPTAFYLCASRSSGTYTAELFFGSGTQLSVL.

This chain connects TRBV18 to TRBJ2-1; no clear D gene. V lost 3 bases to trimming and J lost 0 bases, with 6 bases between them. CDR1 is KGHSH, CDR2 LQKENI, per germline. The CDR3 has 14 residues. CDR3 bases: TGTGCCAGCTCACCCCCGAGCTCCTACAATGAGCAGTTCTTC. Translation gives CASSPPSSYNEQFF.

The chain recombines TRBV10-2 with TRBJ2-7, with 8 nucleotides matching TRBD1. Germline loops: CDR1 WSHSY, CDR2 SAAADI. The CDR3 consists of 14 residues. V dropped 8 bases and J dropped 7; count of bases not matched to a gene: 13. For the CDR3, the DNA is TGCGCCAGCCGACGGGACAGGACCCATGAAGAGCAGTACTTC. Its protein product is CASRRDRTHEEQYF.

The V gene is TRBV4-1, the J gene TRBJ2-1; possibly TRBD2 for D (5 bases). CDR1 is MGHRA and CDR2 is YSYEKL in the germline V gene. V shed 1 base and J shed 5 bases, with 9 bases lying between them. This CDR3 region has 14 residues. This chain's CDR3 is CASSQVGEDNEQFF. The CDR3 DNA reads as TGCGCCAGCAGCCAAGTGGGAGAGGACAATGAGCAGTTCTTC.

V gene TRBV2 combines with J gene TRBJ2-7; 9 bases map to TRBD2. This CDR3 region has 14 residues. J gave up 7 bases and V 4 bases, and 8 bases lay outside the gene matches. Germline-derived CDR1 and CDR2 are SNHLY and FYNNEI. CDR3 sequence: CASSASSGMWEQYF. As DNA, the CDR3 is TGTGCCAGCAGTGCCTCTAGCGGGATGTGGGAGCAGTACTTC.

The chain carries TRBV7-3 and TRBJ2-2, with D perhaps matching TRBD2 (6 bases). The CDR3 length is 18 residues. Germline-derived CDR1 and CDR2 are SGHTA and FQGTGA. Between the trimmed V and J ends, which lost 5 bases and 5 bases, there was a span of 24 bases. The chain's CDR3 is CASSPRRARDLGTGELFF. DNA of the CDR3: TGTGCCAGCAGCCCCCGCCGGGCGCGGGACTTAGGGACCGGGGAGCTGTTTTTT.